Below, 27 T cell receptor beta chains from the same sample are listed, as sequenced in a study of cytotoxic CD8 clonotypes in ibrutinib-treated CLL. Profiled with immunoSEQ multiplex PCR; TCRdb holds only in-frame clones, not every one. The table includes roughly 180,000 clones, less than 85% detected once. The material sequenced was PBMCs, taken after 24 months of ibrutinib treatment. The receptors were gathered from a human donor with chronic lymphocytic leukemia.

The chain links TRBV5-1 to TRBJ2-7; 8 positions agree with TRBD1. V gave up 4 bases and J gave up 4 bases; unmatched junction bases: 10. Looked up from germline, CDR1 is SGHRS and CDR2 is YFSETQ. CDR3 length: 15 residues. The CDR3 here is CASSPRQGTLYEQYF. DNA for the CDR3: TGCGCCAGCAGCCCAAGACAGGGGACTCTATACGAGCAGTACTTC.

The genes are TRBV6-1 and TRBJ2-1; the match to TRBD2 covers 13 bases. Germline V gives CDR1 MNHNS, CDR2 SASEGT. CDR3 size: 13 residues. The junction had 0 bases not matched to a gene; V was cut back by 6 bases and J by 7 bases. The chain's CDR3 is CASRTSGGNEQFF. The CDR3 DNA reads TGTGCCAGCAGGACTAGCGGGGGGAATGAGCAGTTCTTC.

The chain couples TRBV4-1 to TRBJ2-1; maybe TRBD2 (6 bases). CDR1 is MGHRA and CDR2 is YSYEKL in the germline V gene. V was pared by 4 bases and J by 0 bases, with 16 bases between. The CDR3 has 17 residues. The CDR3 region has the DNA TGCGCCAGCAGCCGAACGAAGGGGACTGTCTCCTACAATGAGCAGTTCTTC. Amino acids: CASSRTKGTVSYNEQFF.

V and J are TRBV12-5 and TRBJ2-1; 11 bases agree with TRBD2. The trim removed 7 bases at V and 0 bases at J, leaving 8 bases unmatched. Germline-derived CDR1 and CDR2 are LGHNT and FRNRAP. This CDR3 is 17 amino acids long. This CDR3 is CASALAGGTFSYNEQFF. The CDR3 region has the DNA TGTGCTAGTGCCCTAGCGGGAGGTACTTTCTCCTACAATGAGCAGTTCTTC.

The chain combines TRBV19 with TRBJ2-1; D unclear. Trimming shortened V by 5 bases and J by 4 bases, and 9 bases separated the two germline ends. Germline CDR1 is LNHDA and CDR2 is SQIVND (reference sequence). This CDR3 spans 13 amino acids. CDR3 sequence reads: CASSQPLYNEQFF. CDR3 coding DNA: TGTGCCAGTAGTCAACCACTATACAATGAGCAGTTCTTC.

The count of this clone is one. The rearrangement links TRBV5-4 to TRBJ2-3; D not resolved. This CDR3 is built from 13 residues. V lost 4 bases to trimming and J lost 2 bases, with 8 bases between them. Germline assignment: CDR1 SGHNT and CDR2 YYREEE (reference sequence). This CDR3 is CASSIGPTDTQYF. CDR3 nucleotides: TGTGCCAGCAGCATAGGGCCCACAGATACGCAGTATTTT.

This clone has just one count. V is TRBV6-1 and J is TRBJ1-4; D possibly corresponds to TRBD1 (5 bases). V dropped 9 bases and J dropped 2 bases, with 16 bases sitting between them. The length of the CDR3 is 15 residues. Per the germline V gene, CDR1 is MNHNS and CDR2 is SASEGT. DNA for the CDR3: TGTGCCAGGAGGGGAAAAGGGGATACTAATGAAAAACTGTTTTTT. Protein: CARRGKGDTNEKLFF.

The J gene is TRBJ2-7, the V gene TRBV19; D may match TRBD1 or TRBD2 (5 bases each). The V gene's germline CDR1 is LNHDA and CDR2 SQIVND (reference sequence). The ends were cut back, 3 bases at V and 6 bases at J, with 15 bases in the middle. CDR3 length: 14 residues. CDR3 bases: TGTGCCAGTAGTATGACGGGGCTAGTGGTCGAGCAGTACTTC. Amino acid sequence: CASSMTGLVVEQYF.

The V gene is TRBV16, the J gene TRBJ1-2; D not resolved. This CDR3 region has 13 residues. V dropped 5 bases and J dropped 1 base, with 8 bases sitting between them. Germline CDR1 reads KGHSY; CDR2 reads FQNENV. The DNA for the CDR3 is TGTGCCAGCAGCTTCGATTTTAACTATGGCTACACCTTC. This encodes CASSFDFNYGYTF.

CDR3: CASSSPTSGWGLREQYF. The CDR3 DNA is TGTGCCAGCAGCTCCCCGACTAGCGGGTGGGGCCTTCGGGAGCAGTACTTC. The chain has TRBV5-4 and TRBJ2-7; 10 bases agree with TRBD2. The germline gives CDR1 SGHNT, CDR2 YYREEE (reference sequence). The CDR3 sequence is 17 residues long. V lost 3 bases and J lost 7; bases outside the gene matches: 16. Using reference TRBV5-4 and TRBJ2-7 for the parts outside the CDR3, the full variable domain is ETGVTQSPTHLIKTRGQQVTLRCSSQSGHNTVSWYQQALGQGPQFIFQYYREEENGRGNFPPRFSGLQFPNYSSELNVNALELDDSALYLCASSSPTSGWGLREQYFGPGTRLTVT.

This clone was observed a single time. The J gene is TRBJ1-5, the V gene TRBV5-1, with D maybe TRBD1 (5 bases). The V gene lost 0 bases and the J gene lost 5 bases, with 18 bases spanning the gap. CDR1 is SGHRS and CDR2 is YFSETQ in the germline V gene. The CDR3 length is 17 residues. This chain's CDR3 is CASSLVGPQKVHQPQHF. Here the CDR3 DNA reads TGCGCCAGCAGCTTGGTGGGACCCCAAAAGGTTCATCAGCCCCAGCATTTT.

The chain links TRBV5-1 to TRBJ2-7, with D possibly matching TRBD1 (6 bases). Per the germline V gene, CDR1 is SGHRS and CDR2 is YFSETQ. V gave up 1 base and J gave up 6 bases, with 14 bases separating them. CDR3 length equals 14 residues. CDR3 in amino acids: CASSLYQGTSEQYF. In nucleotides, the CDR3 is TGCGCCAGCAGCTTGTACCAGGGGACCTCCGAGCAGTACTTC.

The chain employs TRBV5-4 and TRBJ2-2; D perhaps matches TRBD1 (5 bases). Germline-derived CDR1 and CDR2 are SGHNT and YYREEE (reference sequence). The ends were cut back, 4 bases at V and 7 bases at J, with 17 bases in the middle. The CDR3 sequence is 15 residues long. Here the CDR3 reads CASSRGRVGHGELFF. For the CDR3, the DNA is TGTGCCAGCAGCAGAGGCAGGGTGGGTCACGGGGAGCTGTTTTTT.

CDR3 protein: CATGELSYNEQFF. CDR3 coding DNA: TGTGCCACCGGGGAGCTTTCCTACAATGAGCAGTTCTTC. This chain joins TRBV10-3 and TRBJ2-1; D is possibly TRBD2 (5 bases). Trimming removed 10 bases at V and 1 base at J, with 11 bases between. Germline V lookup: CDR1 ENHRY, CDR2 SYGVKD. The CDR3 spans 13 residues.

The chain employs TRBV7-3 and TRBJ1-2; D ambiguous. V dropped 5 bases and J dropped 4 bases, with 11 bases sitting between them. The CDR3 spans 13 residues. Germline V gene sequence: CDR1 SGHTA, CDR2 FQGTGA. In DNA, the CDR3 is TGTGCCAGCAGCCAACAAAAATCCTATGGCTACACCTTC. It encodes CASSQQKSYGYTF.

The CDR3 DNA is TGCGCCAGCAGCCAAGATCACGGGGGGGGAGAAGCTTTCTTT. Amino acids: CASSQDHGGGEAFF. The J gene is TRBJ1-1, the V gene TRBV4-3; tentative D call: TRBD1 (5 bases). V was shortened by 0 bases and J by 8 bases, with 13 bases between the two germline ends. The CDR3 runs to 14 residues. The germline V gene encodes CDR1 LGHNA and CDR2 YSLEER.

CDR3 DNA sequence: TGTGCCAGCAGCCCGGACCCCGGTAGTGGCGGCTACACCTTC. Translation: CASSPDPGSGGYTF. The V and J genes are TRBV5-5 and TRBJ1-2, with D uncertain. Trimming pared 4 bases from V and 8 bases from J, leaving 18 bases between. This CDR3 region has 14 residues. Germline V CDR1 and CDR2: SGHKS, YYEKEE (reference sequence).

This rearrangement joins TRBV11-2 to TRBJ1-1; D remains ambiguous. With 3 bases removed from V and 0 bases from J, the gap between germline ends came to 11 bases. This CDR3 is built from 15 residues. Germline values: CDR1 SGHAT, CDR2 FQNNGV. CDR3 residues: CASSLLSSMNTEAFF. The CDR3 DNA reads as TGTGCCAGCAGCTTGTTGTCGTCCATGAACACTGAAGCTTTCTTT.

The chain recombines TRBV28 with TRBJ2-2; D perhaps matches TRBD2 (6 bases). Germline V gene data show CDR1 as MDHEN and CDR2 as SYDVKM. CDR3 length: 18 residues. V gave up 7 bases and J gave up 0 bases, with 21 bases separating them. The CDR3 loop is CASKTGTQTPSNTGELFF. In DNA, the CDR3 is TGTGCCAGCAAAACCGGGACTCAAACCCCCTCGAACACCGGGGAGCTGTTTTTT.

The count of this clone is one. V usage is TRBV6-6 and J usage is TRBJ2-2; the match to TRBD1 covers 7 bases. The V gene's germline CDR1 is MNHNY and CDR2 SVGAGI (reference sequence). V shed 4 bases, J shed 4 bases, and the junction held 9 bases outside the gene matches. The CDR3 has 16 residues. The CDR3 DNA sequence: TGTGCCAGCAGTTCCGCCGGGGCAGGGGGCACCGGGGAGCTGTTTTTT. Its translation: CASSSAGAGGTGELFF.

The chain links TRBV11-2 to TRBJ2-7; 7 nucleotides match TRBD1. Germline V CDR1 and CDR2: SGHAT, FQNNGV. With 4 bases clipped from V and 4 bases from J, the junction kept 10 bases outside the gene matches. CDR3 length: 15 amino acids. The CDR3 nucleotides read TGTGCCAGCAGCTCAGGACAAGGGGGCTCATACGAGCAGTACTTC. Its protein is CASSSGQGGSYEQYF.

In this sample, this clone turned up once. V gene TRBV28 combines with J gene TRBJ1-1; 7 bases map to TRBD1. The CDR3 covers 13 residues. The V gene end was trimmed by 5 bases and the J gene end by 8 bases; junction bases not matched to a gene: 8. Germline V gene sequence: CDR1 MDHEN, CDR2 SYDVKM. CDR3 DNA: TGTGCCAGCAGTCGCGACAGGGACCGAGAAGCTTTCTTT. It codes for CASSRDRDREAFF.

In its sample, this clone was seen a few times. The V gene is TRBV5-1, the J gene TRBJ2-5, with D perhaps matching TRBD1 or TRBD2 (6 bases each). Trimming stripped 3 bases from V and 4 bases from J, with 19 bases between. The CDR3 runs 16 residues. CDR1 and CDR2 (germline): SGHRS, YFSETQ. CDR3 sequence: CASSWGALGVGETQYF. The CDR3 DNA is TGCGCCAGCAGCTGGGGGGCCCTCGGTGTCGGAGAGACCCAGTACTTC.

Concerning this clone: It is likely a read error, because the conserved phenylalanine at the end of the CDR3 is missing. This chain links TRBV7-9 with TRBJ1-2, with D possibly being TRBD1 (5 bases). CDR1 SEHNR and CDR2 FQNEAQ come from the germline V gene (reference sequence). CDR3 length: 12 amino acids. Trimming stripped 9 bases from V and 4 bases from J, with 12 bases between. CDR3 sequence: CASGDGGYGYTL. The CDR3 DNA reads as TGTGCCAGTGGGGACGGGGGCTATGGCTACACCCTC.

V is TRBV2 and J is TRBJ2-7, with a possible D match to TRBD2 (5 bases). The V gene lost 4 bases and the J gene lost 3 bases, with 13 bases spanning the gap. The germline CDR1 and CDR2 sequences are SNHLY and FYNNEI. The CDR3 has 14 amino acids. The CDR3 bases are TGTGCCAGCAGTGGGCTCAGAGGGATCTACGAGCAGTACTTC. It specifies CASSGLRGIYEQYF.

The V and J genes are TRBV6-5 and TRBJ1-2; 7 nucleotides align to TRBD1. Per the germline V gene, CDR1 is MNHEY and CDR2 is SVGAGI. V dropped 6 bases and J dropped 4; count of bases not matched to a gene: 8. The CDR3 has 14 amino acids. CDR3 sequence: CASREQGLAYGYTF. In nucleotides, the CDR3 is TGTGCCAGCAGGGAACAGGGGCTGGCCTATGGCTACACCTTC.

This clone was detected only a few times. The CDR3, as DNA: TGTGCCAGCAGAGGGGCTCCGAACACCGGGGAGCTGTTTTTT. Its translation: CASRGAPNTGELFF. The V call is TRBV11-2, the J call TRBJ2-2; possibly TRBD1 for D (5 bases). The CDR3 has 14 amino acids. V lost 6 bases and J 0 bases, leaving 8 bases between the germline ends. Germline CDR1 is SGHAT and CDR2 is FQNNGV.